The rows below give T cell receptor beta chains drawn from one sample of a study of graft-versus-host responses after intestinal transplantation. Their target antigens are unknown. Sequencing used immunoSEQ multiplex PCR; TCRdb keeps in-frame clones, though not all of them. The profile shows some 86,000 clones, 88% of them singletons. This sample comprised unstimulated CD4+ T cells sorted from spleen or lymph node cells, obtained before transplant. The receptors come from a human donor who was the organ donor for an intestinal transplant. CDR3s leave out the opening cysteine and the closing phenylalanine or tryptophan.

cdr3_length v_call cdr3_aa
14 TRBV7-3 ASSLLASTSTDTQY
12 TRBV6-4 ASSADRAAYGYT
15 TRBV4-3 ASSQDPASGRRDEQY
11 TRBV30 AWNGGDNQPQH
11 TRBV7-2 ASSPDSLTEQY
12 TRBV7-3 ASSSGLATDTQY
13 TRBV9 ASSVEREVGGELF
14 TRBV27 ASSTLTSGRAYEQF
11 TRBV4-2 ASSVRRYNEQF
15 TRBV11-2 ASSLVSTGTGTGELF